This entry lists 18 T cell receptor beta chains sequenced from one sample in a study of cytomegalovirus exposure and HLA in healthy donors. The primer mix had 60 Vbeta and 13 Jbeta primers. TCRdb's table, derived via immunoSEQ multiplex PCR, lists solely in-frame clones and lacks some. Of around 170,000 clones listed, 82% are singletons. The sample comprised PBMCs. Every receptor here comes from a man aged 40-50 years in good health and CMV-seronegative.

This chain joins TRBV7-8 and TRBJ1-2; TRBD1 is a possible D gene (6 bases). Trimming stripped 5 bases from V and 4 bases from J, with 11 bases between. The germline gives CDR1 SGHVS, CDR2 FQNEAQ. The CDR3 consists of 13 residues. Written as DNA, the CDR3 is TGTGCCAGCAGCCTAGGGGGAGGCTATGGCTACACCTTC. Its protein product is CASSLGGGYGYTF.

This chain links TRBV7-3 with TRBJ1-1; D uncertain. The germline CDR1 and CDR2 sequences are SGHTA and FQGTGA. The CDR3 is 13 amino acids. V was clipped by 0 bases and J by 8 bases, with 10 bases between them. The DNA for the CDR3 is TGTGCCAGCAGCTTAACGCGGGAACAGGAAGCTTTCTTT. Its protein is CASSLTREQEAFF.

This clone was detected only once. V usage is TRBV27 and J usage is TRBJ2-5, with D possibly TRBD2 on 6 matching bases. Looked up from germline, CDR1 is MNHEY and CDR2 is SMNVEV (reference sequence). The CDR3 has 14 amino acids. V shed 3 bases and J shed 5 bases, with 13 bases lying between them. The CDR3 region has the DNA TGTGCCAGCAGTTTCGCGGGCAGCGGGGAGACCCAGTACTTC. Its translation is CASSFAGSGETQYF.

The rearrangement joins TRBV11-2 to TRBJ2-5, with 12 bases fitting TRBD2. V was pared by 4 bases and J by 3 bases, with 3 bases of the junction left unmatched. There are 15 residues in the CDR3. CDR1 is SGHAT and CDR2 is FQNNGV in the germline V gene. The CDR3 coding sequence is TGTGCCAGCAGCTCGAGACTAGCGGGGGAAGAGACCCAGTACTTC. Translated, it gives CASSSRLAGEETQYF.

The chain links TRBV28 to TRBJ1-4; D might be TRBD1 (5 bases). The germline V and J ends were trimmed by 6 bases and 0 bases, with 14 bases remaining between them. The CDR3 is 16 amino acids. The germline V gene has CDR1 MDHEN and CDR2 SYDVKM. In DNA form, the CDR3 reads TGTGCCAGCAGATCCTGGGGGGGGGCAACTAATGAAAAACTGTTTTTT. It is translated as CASRSWGGATNEKLFF.

The CDR3 protein is CASSLDHWGTSGSRNEQFF. As DNA, the CDR3 is TGTGCCAGCAGCTTAGACCACTGGGGGACTAGCGGGAGTAGAAATGAGCAGTTCTTC. The genes are TRBV7-2 and TRBJ2-1; 14 bases fit TRBD2. The CDR3 runs to 19 residues. With 1 base clipped from V and 7 bases from J, the junction kept 12 bases outside the gene matches. The germline V gene encodes CDR1 SGHTA and CDR2 FQGNSA.

This clone was found a few times. The J gene is TRBJ1-4, the V gene TRBV28; TRBD1 might be the D (5 bases). V shed 1 base and J shed 4 bases, with 10 bases lying between them. CDR3 length: 15 residues. CDR1 is MDHEN, CDR2 SYDVKM, per germline. CDR3 coding DNA: TGTGCCAGCAGTTTATTGGCGACAGTTAATGAAAAACTGTTTTTT. Its translation: CASSLLATVNEKLFF.

This clone was seen only a few times. The CDR3 protein is CASSSPNRDPYEQYF. CDR3 bases: TGTGCCAGCAGTTCTCCTAACAGGGACCCCTACGAGCAGTACTTC. The J gene is TRBJ2-7, the V gene TRBV28, with D possibly being TRBD1 (6 bases). The CDR3 is 15 amino acids. Germline assignment: CDR1 MDHEN and CDR2 SYDVKM. Between the trimmed V and J ends, which lost 4 bases and 2 bases, there was a span of 15 bases.

This clone was counted once. The gene calls are TRBV6-6 and TRBJ2-3; TRBD2 aligns across 12 bases. Trimming cost V 2 bases and J 4 bases; bases outside gene matches: 4. The germline gives CDR1 MNHNY, CDR2 SVGAGI (reference sequence). CDR3 length: 16 amino acids. The CDR3 DNA reads TGTGCCAGCAGTTACCAGACTAGCGGGAGCGCAGATACGCAGTATTTT. Amino acids: CASSYQTSGSADTQYF.

The CDR3 nucleotides read TGTGCCAGCAGCCACTCGTACCAAGAGACCCAGTACTTC. It translates to CASSHSYQETQYF. The V and J genes are TRBV14 and TRBJ2-5; no definite D call. V lost 3 bases to trimming and J lost 0 bases, with 5 bases between them. This CDR3 is 13 amino acids long. In germline, CDR1 is SGHDN, CDR2 FVKESK.

The gene calls are TRBV7-8 and TRBJ2-5, with TRBD1 identical over 10 bases. The J call is doubtful: the DNA matches TRBJ2-7 better. Germline CDR1 SGHVS, CDR2 FQNEAQ. This CDR3 has 16 amino acids. Written as DNA, the CDR3 is TGTGCCAGCAGCTTAGCCTACGGGACAGGGGTATACGAGCAGTACTTC. It codes for CASSLAYGTGVYEQYF.

This clone was recorded once. Because the CDR3's place on the DNA is in doubt, the DNA is left out and the CDR3 is given as listed by TCRdb. The chain carries TRBV28 and TRBJ2-7; the DNA was not compared with TRBD1, the D call given in the table. The germline CDR1 and CDR2 sequences are MDHEN and SYDVKM. Including both end residues, the CDR3 is 16 amino acids long. The CDR3 is CASSSVRGQGTYEQYF.

In this sample, this clone turned up once. The gene calls are TRBV5-8 and TRBJ2-2, with a tentative D call TRBD2 (6 bases). CDR3 length: 16 amino acids. The V gene's germline CDR1 is SGHTS and CDR2 YDEGEE. The V end was cut by 3 bases, the J end by 0 bases, with 12 bases between. As DNA, the CDR3 is TGTGCCAGCAGCTGGGGGGACTCCACGAACACCGGGGAGCTGTTTTTT. The encoded protein is CASSWGDSTNTGELFF.

The J gene is TRBJ2-1, the V gene TRBV9; 13 nucleotides match TRBD2. J gave up 4 bases and V 5 bases, and 6 bases lay outside the gene matches. Germline loops: CDR1 SGDLS, CDR2 YYNGEE. The length of the CDR3 is 16 residues. In nucleotides, the CDR3 is TGTGCCAGCAGTACCGGGACTAGCGGGGCGTACAATGAGCAGTTCTTC. It codes for CASSTGTSGAYNEQFF.

This CDR3 is CASSKWAEKGAANTGELFF. The CDR3 DNA is TGTGCCAGCAGCAAATGGGCTGAGAAGGGGGCTGCGAACACCGGGGAGCTGTTTTTT. The V call is TRBV21-1, the J call TRBJ2-2; TRBD1, as called in the table, went unchecked against the DNA. TRBV21-1 has pseudogene status. This CDR3 is built from 19 residues.

The chain employs TRBV13 and TRBJ1-5, with D unclear. V was clipped by 4 bases and J by 4 bases, with 17 bases between them. Germline V gene sequence: CDR1 PRHDT, CDR2 FYEKMQ (reference sequence). The CDR3 totals 16 residues. In nucleotides, the CDR3 is TGTGCCAGCAGCTCCTCGGGAGGACGGCCGAATCAGCCCCAGCATTTT. Its translation: CASSSSGGRPNQPQHF.

The chain recombines TRBV7-2 with TRBJ1-2; the D gene is possibly TRBD1 (5 bases). Germline V CDR1 and CDR2: SGHTA, FQGNSA. V was trimmed by 1 base and J by 1 base, leaving 10 bases between them. There are 15 residues in the CDR3. Here the CDR3 DNA reads TGTGCCAGCAGCTTAGAGAAAGGGGTTAACTATGGCTACACCTTC. The encoded protein is CASSLEKGVNYGYTF.

The V gene is TRBV6-5, the J gene TRBJ1-3; 10 nucleotides line up with TRBD1. This CDR3 is built from 15 residues. V shed 5 bases and J 3 bases; nucleotides not matched to a gene: 4. Germline CDR1 and CDR2: MNHEY and SVGAGI. CDR3 DNA: TGTGCCAGCAGTAGACAGGGGGCGCGTGGAAACACCATATATTTT. Its protein is CASSRQGARGNTIYF.